This TCR beta chain was retrieved from a study of circulating and synovial CD4+ cells in juvenile arthritis (dated by TCRdb to between 2012 and 2015). Turning to the overall study: TCRbeta CDR3 repertoires of circulating HLA-DR+ CD4 T cells, bulk blood CD4 T cells and synovial CD4 T cells were compared within each patient. Repertoire sequencing was performed with the aim of confirming enrichment of synovial clonotypes in a circulating synovial-like CD4 T cell subset.

Library preparation employed the immunoSEQ multiplex PCR assay. An external provider carried out the TCRbeta CDR3 sequencing as a commercial service. The study's own analysis went as follows. The analyses used productive nucleotide sequences together with amino acid sequences obtained by in silico translation. Diversity was quantified by Renyi entropy over a range of alpha values, with sample size equalised by taking the median of 200 repeated subsamples. The distance between each pair of repertoires was calculated as one minus the Chao-modified Jaccard index, which corrects for under-sampling, and this distance was used for clustering. Frequency-weighted overlap with synovial clonotypes was calculated over 200 sample sizes with 200 draws without replacement at each size, and the overlap was reported at the size of the smaller sample. TCRdb carries this immuneACCESS record with in-frame sequences only. Its versions omit some clonotypes, under half of them owing to an unresolved V gene in the studies checked, with the rest unexplained. V, J and clone size were drawn from that table, and D and trimming were deduced from the DNA. This sample gives some 35,000 clones in total; around 96% of them show up just once. The ten largest clonotypes hold around 0.7% of the sample.

Donors of the sequenced samples were patients with active juvenile idiopathic arthritis. Cells were sorted immediately after thawing, with dead cells excluded using Live/Dead Fixable Near-IR Stain. The full study reports these points: Circulating pathogenic-like lymphocytes clustered together with synovial T cells and shared a substantially larger fraction of CDR3 sequences with synovium than bulk blood did. Because T cell genome counts differed by at least an order of magnitude between CPL and bulk blood CD4 samples, sample-size effects were addressed. Synovial and circulating pathogenic-like lymphocyte repertoires were less diverse than bulk blood CD4 repertoires, with some CPL samples as oligoclonal as synovium. The difference between circulating pathogenic-like lymphocytes and bulk blood T cells was not detected by traditional Vbeta family usage analysis. Because overlap with synovium was found to increase with sequencing depth, the full repertoire overlap was likely underestimated by the measured shared-clonotype fractions.

As for this clone: This receptor's antigen is unknown. Base qualities are missing; no much larger clone stands one base away.

The CDR3 has 16 amino acids, counting the end cysteine and phenylalanine. Only CDR3 DNA remains: 48 bases, in frame from the first base. V gives up 1 base and J gives up 1 base, and the segment between their germline ends measures 14 bases. The germline V gene supplies CDR1 SGHTA and CDR2 FQGNSA. This sequence originates from a human donor with juvenile idiopathic arthritis. The chain is assembled from TRBV7-2 and TRBJ2-7; TRBD1 might be the D gene, on 5 matching bases. Sequenced: CD4+ T cells from blood. The CDR3 reads CASSLVPTVGSYEQYF. The bases read TGTGCCAGCAGCTTAGTTCCGACAGTAGGTTCCTACGAGCAGTACTTC.